This TCR beta chain was sequenced during a study of T cell changes during pregnancy in multiple sclerosis. TCRdb keeps only in-frame clones here, not all; method: immunoSEQ multiplex PCR. The sample includes 58,000 or so clones, nearly 95% of them seen just once. The receptor comes from a female donor with multiple sclerosis, enrolled in a pregnancy study. Sequencing used CD4+ T cells from peripheral blood mononuclear cells, obtained in the third trimester of pregnancy.

The CDR3 sequence is CASSPGPGDRGNTEAFF. The CDR3 DNA reads TGTGCCAGCAGCCCGGGACCCGGGGACAGGGGGAACACTGAAGCTTTCTTT. The chain couples TRBV7-6 to TRBJ1-1; 10 nucleotides align to TRBD1. Trimming removed 5 bases from V and 1 base from J; junction bases left unmatched: 10. This CDR3 comprises 17 residues. Germline CDR1 is SGHVS and CDR2 is FNYEAQ.